Listed below are T cell receptor beta chains from one sample, sequenced in a study of memory CD4+ T cells and cytomegalovirus serostatus. Produced via immunoSEQ multiplex PCR; TCRdb's table is partial and in-frame only. The sample shows around 25,000 clones, around three quarters of them seen only once. Material for sequencing was memory CD4+ T cells from blood. Source of these receptors: an adult in good health and CMV-seronegative. The CDR3 runs from the conserved cysteine through the conserved F or W.

v_call cdr3_aa
TRBV19 CASSIRQRSNYGYTF
TRBV29-1 CSVESGTDNEKLFF
TRBV19 CASSIKASGGELFF
TRBV10-2 CASSESGGSPLHF
TRBV2 CASKETGDTQYF
TRBV4-1 CASSIGTGLNEQFF
TRBV10-2 CASSGLAEYNEQFF
TRBV7-9 CASSLGMNTEAFF
TRBV2 CASSEKTRNNEQFF
TRBV7-2 CASSSGQGSDTQYF
TRBV9 CASSEGTGTLGTDTQYF
TRBV19 CASSVRLQPQHF
TRBV7-9 CASSFEGNTIYF
TRBV7-2 CASSLGRNQPQHF
TRBV6-5 CASSYSAGKNQPQHF
TRBV10-1 CASSVIQGTNTGELFF
TRBV6-1 CASSVTSGTEQFF